The 7 T cell receptor beta chains presented below share a single source sample, sequenced in a study of T cells and Merkel cell carcinoma outcomes. Some clones are missing from TCRdb's copy, which holds only in-frame ones; the method was immunoSEQ multiplex PCR. This sample has about 15,000 clones; more than 75% occur once, and the top ten carry 7.9%. Sequenced input: tumor tissue from Merkel cell carcinoma. These receptors all come from a human donor with Merkel cell carcinoma.

This rearrangement joins TRBV7-9 to TRBJ2-1; 13 positions agree with TRBD2. Germline V gene lookup returns CDR1 SEHNR and CDR2 FQNEAQ (reference sequence). This CDR3 has 16 residues. With V trimmed by 5 bases and J by 5 bases, 6 bases remained unmatched. The CDR3 is CASSQTSGGTHNEQFF. The CDR3 region has the DNA TGTGCCAGCAGCCAGACTAGCGGGGGGACCCACAATGAGCAGTTCTTC.

This chain joins TRBV19 and TRBJ1-4; D gene ambiguous. The V end was cut by 3 bases, the J end by 3 bases, with 8 bases between. The CDR3 sequence is 14 residues long. Germline V gene lookup returns CDR1 LNHDA and CDR2 SQIVND (reference sequence). In DNA, the CDR3 is TGTGCCAGTAGTATCGGACCTTCTAATGAAAAACTGTTTTTT. This codes for CASSIGPSNEKLFF.

The V gene is TRBV5-1, the J gene TRBJ2-7, with D perhaps TRBD1 or TRBD2 (5 bases each). The CDR3 contains 15 residues. Germline V gene sequence: CDR1 SGHRS, CDR2 YFSETQ. V was cut by 2 bases and J by 6 bases, with 18 bases left in between. CDR3: CASSLRDADLVEQYF. CDR3 coding DNA: TGCGCCAGCAGCTTACGGGACGCGGACTTGGTCGAGCAGTACTTC.

The chain has TRBV7-9 and TRBJ1-2; TRBD1 is a possible D gene (5 bases). This CDR3 has 15 amino acids. Germline values: CDR1 SEHNR, CDR2 FQNEAQ (reference sequence). V shed 7 bases and J shed 2 bases, with 17 bases lying between them. CDR3: CASINSGAENYGYTF. Here the CDR3 DNA reads TGTGCCAGCATCAACTCCGGGGCGGAAAACTATGGCTACACCTTC.

The V gene is TRBV15, the J gene TRBJ1-1; the D is unclear. This CDR3 region has 13 residues. Trimming pared 6 bases from V and 0 bases from J, leaving 8 bases between. Germline V gene lookup returns CDR1 LNHNV and CDR2 YYDKDF (reference sequence). Written as DNA, the CDR3 is TGTGCCACCAGTACAGCTATGAACACTGAAGCTTTCTTT. It yields the protein CATSTAMNTEAFF.

V usage is TRBV5-6 and J usage is TRBJ2-5; 8 positions match TRBD2. With the DNA end fitting TRBJ2-7 better, the J assignment may be wrong. The germline V gene encodes CDR1 SGHDT and CDR2 YYEEEE. The CDR3 consists of 15 residues. This CDR3 reads CASSSLTSVFYEQYF. The DNA for the CDR3 is TGTGCCAGCAGCTCCCTGACTAGCGTATTCTACGAGCAGTACTTC.

J is TRBJ1-4 and V is TRBV30; D gene uncertain. The V and J ends lost 5 bases and 7 bases respectively, with 8 bases between them. Germline CDR1 and CDR2: GTSNPN and SVGIG (reference sequence). This CDR3 spans 11 amino acids. The CDR3 spells CAWEGGEKLFF. The CDR3 coding sequence is TGTGCCTGGGAAGGTGGTGAAAAACTGTTTTTT.